The T cell receptor beta chain under discussion was sequenced for a study of OX40 agonist ivuxolimab in advanced cancers. Study as a whole: An anti-OX40 (CD134) antibody with agonistic activity, ivuxolimab, was administered to patients.

Libraries were prepared by immunoSEQ multiplex PCR; TCRdb keeps only in-frame clonotypes and omits some of them. The sample includes more than 60,000 clones, roughly three quarters seen only once; the top ten take approximately 5%. Blood sampling took place at baseline, cycle 4 day 1, and cycle 7 day 1. A remark on this clone: Its target is not known.

Study-wide results and caveats: Within 6 weeks, CD4+ and CD8+ blood T cells expanded clonally at 0.1 to 3.0 mg/kg.

Per the germline V gene, CDR1 is SGHNT and CDR2 is YYREEE (reference sequence). The CDR3 has 15 residues. With 4 bases removed from V and 1 base from J, the gap between germline ends came to 14 bases. Sequencing was performed on CD4+ or CD8+ T cells sorted from blood, taken in a trial of the OX40 agonist ivuxolimab. This receptor was taken from an adult with an advanced solid tumor such as melanoma, head and neck, liver or kidney cancer. This chain links TRBV5-4 with TRBJ1-1; possibly TRBD1 for D (6 bases). This CDR3 is CASSPRQASNTEAFF. The CDR3 bases are TGTGCCAGCAGCCCTAGACAGGCTTCGAACACTGAAGCTTTCTTT.